One TCR beta chain is described in this entry. The antigen remains undetermined. Researchers partitioned CD4+ cells into CD45RA+ naive and CD45RA-negative memory subsets. The data belong to a study of shared clonotypes between healthy human individuals. An assay was performed, and its level was deep. The protocol was immunoSEQ multiplex PCR, while the TCRdb copy is restricted to in-frame clones and leaves out a portion. The table lists about 2.4 million clones, approximately 94% of them singletons, with 0.35% to 0.45% in the top ten. The V gene's germline CDR1 is SGHNT and CDR2 YENEEA. With V trimmed by 5 bases and J by 6 bases, 9 bases remained unmatched. The CDR3 contains 15 residues. Whole-study results and caveats: Genetic and exposure-history diversity was limited by the small donor number.

This chain joins TRBV11-3 and TRBJ2-1; 8 nucleotides match TRBD1. This sequence was found in a man aged 18 to 29 in good health. Some clones in this sample may be carry-over from other donors' samples. Sequenced: naive CD4+ T cells from PBMCs. Documented subset: CD45RA+ positively selected. This CDR3 is CASSPRTGPSNEQFF. CDR3 in DNA: TGTGCCAGCAGCCCGCGGACAGGGCCTTCCAATGAGCAGTTCTTC.